Below are 30 T cell receptor beta chains sequenced from a single sample in a study of cytomegalovirus exposure and HLA in healthy donors. Amplification used 60 Vbeta primers and 13 Jbeta primers. The method was immunoSEQ multiplex PCR; TCRdb's version includes in-frame clones alone and lacks a portion of them. The data contain under 200,000 clones, approximately 86% of them singletons. The sample was PBMCs. The origin of the receptors is a woman under 30 in good health and CMV-seronegative.

The V call is TRBV7-3, the J call TRBJ2-1, with TRBD2 matching over 10 bases. V was clipped by 5 bases and J by 3 bases; unmatched bases: 4. The CDR3 spans 15 residues. CDR1 SGHTA and CDR2 FQGTGA come from the germline V gene. DNA of the CDR3: TGTGCCAGCAGCCCGACTAGCGGGCGCTACAATGAGCAGTTCTTC. The encoded protein is CASSPTSGRYNEQFF.

The genes are TRBV29-1 and TRBJ1-2, with 7 positions matching TRBD1. Germline loops: CDR1 SQVTM, CDR2 ANQGSEA. CDR3 length: 15 residues. Unmatched junction bases numbered 9, after V lost 1 base and J lost 4 bases. The CDR3 DNA is TGCAGCGTTGAAGTCCCAGGGGGGATTCTCTATGGCTACACCTTC. Translated, it gives CSVEVPGGILYGYTF.

This chain links TRBV29-1 with TRBJ2-3; TRBD2 matches 7 bases. Germline trimming cut 8 bases from V and 5 bases from J; bases unmatched to any gene: 10. The CDR3 runs to 13 residues. Germline lookup yields CDR1 SQVTM and CDR2 ANQGSEA. CDR3 region: CSTMGGARDTQYF. CDR3 DNA: TGCAGCACCATGGGAGGGGCTAGAGATACGCAGTATTTT.

This chain joins TRBV2 and TRBJ2-5; TRBD1 agrees at 9 bases. The germline V gene encodes CDR1 SNHLY and CDR2 FYNNEI. V was pared by 8 bases and J by 1 base, with 11 bases of the junction left unmatched. This CDR3 has 16 residues. The CDR3, as DNA: TGTGCCAGCTATACTCTGGACAGGGGAACCCAAGAGACCCAGTACTTC. The encoded protein is CASYTLDRGTQETQYF.

The chain employs TRBV27 and TRBJ1-2, with a possible D match to TRBD1 (6 bases). Trimming took 3 bases from V and 4 from J, leaving 15 bases between them. This CDR3 has 15 amino acids. Looked up from germline, CDR1 is MNHEY and CDR2 is SMNVEV (reference sequence). The CDR3 sequence is CASSFLTTGLYGYTF. The DNA of the CDR3 is TGTGCCAGCAGTTTCCTCACGACAGGCCTCTATGGCTACACCTTC.

This clone was recorded only once. The chain uses TRBV7-6 and TRBJ2-7; D unresolved. Trimming stripped 4 bases from V and 2 bases from J, with 6 bases between. The length of the CDR3 is 12 residues. The germline CDR1 and CDR2 sequences are SGHVS and FNYEAQ. The CDR3 coding sequence is TGTGCCAGCAGCTCTTTAACCTACGAGCAGTACTTC. Its translation is CASSSLTYEQYF.

The chain combines TRBV2 with TRBJ1-2, with D possibly TRBD1 on 5 matching bases. The CDR3 is 13 amino acids. The ends were cut back, 8 bases at V and 7 bases at J, with 17 bases in the middle. Germline CDR1 is SNHLY and CDR2 is FYNNEI. The CDR3 here is CASLPQGPIGYTF. Written as DNA, the CDR3 is TGTGCCAGCCTGCCTCAGGGTCCGATTGGCTACACCTTC.

This rearrangement joins TRBV28 to TRBJ2-1, with 10 bases identical to TRBD2. The J segment lost 7 bases and the V segment lost 1 base, leaving 7 bases of the junction unmatched. This CDR3 is built from 16 residues. In germline, CDR1 is MDHEN, CDR2 SYDVKM. The CDR3 loop reads CASSLLASGSNNEQFF. CDR3 in DNA: TGTGCCAGCAGTTTATTGGCTAGCGGGAGCAATAATGAGCAGTTCTTC.

The CDR3 bases are TGTGCCCGGGACAGACCTTCTAACTATGGCTACACCTTC. It encodes CARDRPSNYGYTF. The chain is built from TRBV30 and TRBJ1-2; 7 bases are shared with TRBD1. The CDR3 covers 13 residues. V was clipped by 8 bases and J by 0 bases; unmatched bases: 6. Germline values: CDR1 GTSNPN, CDR2 SVGIG (reference sequence).

The chain links TRBV28 to TRBJ2-7; D is perhaps TRBD2 (5 bases). The germline gives CDR1 MDHEN, CDR2 SYDVKM. The V gene lost 3 bases and the J gene lost 2 bases, with 14 bases spanning the gap. The CDR3 consists of 15 residues. For the CDR3, the DNA is TGTGCCAGCAGTTTTTTCGAGGGCAGCCCCTACGAGCAGTACTTC. This sequence encodes CASSFFEGSPYEQYF.

The chain uses TRBV28 and TRBJ2-1; 14 bases agree with TRBD2. CDR1 and CDR2 from the germline V gene are MDHEN and SYDVKM. V lost 6 bases and J lost 4; bases outside the gene matches: 14. The CDR3 totals 19 residues. The CDR3 loop is CASRRRLAGGPLRYNEQFF. The CDR3 DNA follows: TGTGCCAGCAGAAGACGACTAGCGGGGGGGCCTTTACGATACAATGAGCAGTTCTTC.

The CDR3: CASSPAQRETQYF. In nucleotides, the CDR3 is TGTGCCAGCAGCCCGGCCCAGAGGGAGACCCAGTACTTC. The rearrangement uses TRBV7-2 and TRBJ2-5; D unclear. V shed 5 bases and J shed 5 bases, with 12 bases lying between them. The CDR3 covers 13 residues. The V gene's germline CDR1 is SGHTA and CDR2 FQGNSA.

V usage is TRBV10-3 and J usage is TRBJ2-3; TRBD2 matches at 7 bases. V was pared by 0 bases and J by 1 base, with 10 bases of the junction left unmatched. The V gene's germline CDR1 is ENHRY and CDR2 SYGVKD. The length of the CDR3 is 18 residues. The CDR3 region has the DNA TGTGCCATCAGTGAGTCCCGTGGAACTAGCGATCGCACAGATACGCAGTATTTT. It codes for CAISESRGTSDRTDTQYF.

This sequence joins TRBV4-1 and TRBJ1-4, with TRBD1 matching over 8 bases. Germline CDR1 reads MGHRA; CDR2 reads YSYEKL. The CDR3 is 15 amino acids. The trim removed 3 bases at V and 6 bases at J, leaving 6 bases unmatched. CDR3 coding DNA: TGCGCCAGCAGCCACGGACAGGGAGGGGATGAAAAACTGTTTTTT. Its protein product is CASSHGQGGDEKLFF.

Here the CDR3 reads CASSLASGSANNEKLFF. CDR3 nucleotide sequence: TGTGCCAGCAGCCTAGCCTCAGGTTCAGCGAATAATGAAAAACTGTTTTTT. The chain recombines TRBV28 with TRBJ1-4; D not resolved. The germline CDR1 and CDR2 sequences are MDHEN and SYDVKM. Trimming pared 6 bases from V and 4 bases from J, leaving 21 bases between. CDR3 length equals 17 residues.

V gene TRBV19 combines with J gene TRBJ1-1; 12 bases map to TRBD1. The V segment lost 5 bases and the J segment 6 bases; nucleotides outside the gene matches: 16. The germline V gene has CDR1 LNHDA and CDR2 SQIVND (reference sequence). This CDR3 comprises 18 residues. CDR3 in DNA: TGTGCCAGTAGTCTCTCACCGGGACAGGGGGCGGCACGGCCTGAAGCTTTCTTT. As protein: CASSLSPGQGAARPEAFF.

The gene calls are TRBV11-2 and TRBJ2-7; 7 nucleotides line up with TRBD2. After removal of 3 bases from V and 1 base from J, the junction contained 0 bases not matched to a gene. The CDR3 sequence is 13 residues long. Germline lookup yields CDR1 SGHAT and CDR2 FQNNGV. CDR3 protein: CASSLRGSYEQYF. The CDR3 nucleotides are TGTGCCAGCAGCTTGCGGGGGTCCTACGAGCAGTACTTC.

V is TRBV10-3 and J is TRBJ1-2; 7 bases align to TRBD1. The CDR3 is 15 residues long. Germline loops: CDR1 ENHRY, CDR2 SYGVKD. Trimming removed 6 bases from V and 3 bases from J; junction bases left unmatched: 10. The CDR3 DNA reads TGTGCCATCAGCGAAACAGGGGCGAGCGACTATGGCTACACCTTC. The encoded protein is CAISETGASDYGYTF.

The V and J genes are TRBV6-5 and TRBJ1-6, with 8 positions matching TRBD1. CDR3 length: 15 amino acids. Germline lookup yields CDR1 MNHEY and CDR2 SVGAGI. J was trimmed by 6 bases and V by 6 bases; bases with no gene match: 7. CDR3 in DNA: TGTGCCAGCAGCCGGACAGGGATTGCTAATTCACCCCTCCACTTT. This codes for CASSRTGIANSPLHF.

The chain uses TRBV7-9 and TRBJ2-1; D ambiguous. V was cut by 5 bases and J by 4 bases, with 6 bases left in between. Germline CDR1 and CDR2: SEHNR and FQNEAQ (reference sequence). CDR3 length: 12 residues. The CDR3 nucleotides read TGTGCCAGCAGCCTTTCGTACAATGAGCAGTTCTTC. Translation: CASSLSYNEQFF. The full variable domain, with the rest looked up from reference TRBV7-9 and TRBJ2-1, is DTGVSQNPRHKITKRGQNVTFRCDPISEHNRLYWYRQTLGQGPEFLTYFQNEAQLEKSRLLSDRFSAERPKGSFSTLEIQRTEQGDSAMYLCASSLSYNEQFFGPGTRLTVL.

This chain connects TRBV6-5 to TRBJ2-7; possible D gene TRBD2, 7 bases. The germline V and J ends were trimmed by 4 bases and 5 bases, with 21 bases remaining between them. The CDR3 runs to 16 residues. Germline CDR1 reads MNHEY; CDR2 reads SVGAGI. CDR3 sequence (DNA): TGTGCCAGCAGTTCCCTAATAGGGGGGGACGGCGACGAGCAGTACTTC. Residues: CASSSLIGGDGDEQYF.

The chain joins TRBV28 to TRBJ1-1; D ambiguous. The V and J ends lost 5 bases and 0 bases respectively, with 13 bases between them. This CDR3 has 15 amino acids. The germline V gene encodes CDR1 MDHEN and CDR2 SYDVKM. The CDR3 nucleotides are TGTGCCAGCAGTGAAATCCGGGAGGTGAACACTGAAGCTTTCTTT. Translation gives CASSEIREVNTEAFF.

This chain links TRBV6-5 with TRBJ1-2; D may be TRBD1 (6 bases). The CDR3 totals 13 residues. The ends were cut back, 2 bases at V and 6 bases at J, with 10 bases in the middle. Germline loops: CDR1 MNHEY, CDR2 SVGAGI. The DNA for the CDR3 is TGTGCCAGCAGTTACAACAGGGCAGATGGCTACACCTTC. It encodes CASSYNRADGYTF.

V usage is TRBV19 and J usage is TRBJ1-5; 9 bases agree with TRBD1. V lost 7 bases to trimming and J lost 6 bases; unmatched junction nucleotides: 10. This CDR3 is 15 amino acids long. Germline CDR1 is LNHDA and CDR2 is SQIVND (reference sequence). The chain's CDR3 is CASTLGQGLRQPQHF. In nucleotides, the CDR3 is TGTGCCAGTACTCTCGGACAGGGGTTACGTCAGCCCCAGCATTTT.

This clone was seen only once. The genes are TRBV6-5 and TRBJ1-2, with D possibly TRBD1 on 5 matching bases. CDR1 is MNHEY, CDR2 SVGAGI, per germline. The CDR3 runs to 12 residues. V was cut by 8 bases and J by 1 base, with 8 bases left in between. CDR3 sequence: CASYQGNYGYTF. Written as DNA, the CDR3 is TGTGCCAGCTACCAGGGTAACTATGGCTACACCTTC.

This clone was found once. The V gene is TRBV19, the J gene TRBJ2-3; D unclear. Trimming stripped 2 bases from V and 2 bases from J, with 14 bases between. The germline CDR1 and CDR2 sequences are LNHDA and SQIVND (reference sequence). The CDR3 has 16 amino acids. The CDR3 sequence is CASSIKETPITDTQYF. The CDR3 DNA follows: TGTGCCAGTAGTATAAAAGAGACTCCCATCACAGATACGCAGTATTTT.

Here the CDR3 reads CASSPGTSLTGELFF. For the CDR3, the DNA is TGTGCCAGCAGTCCCGGGACTAGCCTCACCGGGGAGCTGTTTTTT. The V gene is TRBV6-1, the J gene TRBJ2-2, with 9 bases identical to TRBD2. CDR3 length: 15 amino acids. After removal of 5 bases from V and 4 bases from J, the junction contained 5 bases not matched to a gene. Germline-derived CDR1 and CDR2 are MNHNS and SASEGT.

The chain carries TRBV4-1 and TRBJ2-7, with 10 bases lining up with TRBD1. The CDR3 sequence is 15 residues long. Germline lookup yields CDR1 MGHRA and CDR2 YSYEKL. The J segment lost 7 bases and the V segment lost 4 bases, leaving 10 bases of the junction unmatched. DNA of the CDR3: TGCGCCAGCAGCCGAGAGCCGGGACAGGGGAGAGAGCAGTACTTC. Translating it yields CASSREPGQGREQYF.

A single count supports this clone. V and J are TRBV28 and TRBJ2-1, with TRBD2 matching over 11 bases. With 7 bases clipped from V and 8 bases from J, the junction kept 4 bases outside the gene matches. CDR1 is MDHEN, CDR2 SYDVKM, per germline. The CDR3 totals 13 residues. CDR3 protein: CASIASGRYEQFF. In nucleotides, the CDR3 is TGTGCCAGCATAGCTAGCGGGAGGTATGAGCAGTTCTTC.

This clone was picked up a small number of times. The genes are TRBV6-1 and TRBJ2-3; D uncertain. Looked up from germline, CDR1 is MNHNS and CDR2 is SASEGT. V was shortened by 0 bases and J by 4 bases, with 11 bases between the two germline ends. This CDR3 is built from 15 residues. The CDR3 loop is CASSEAAGGADTQYF. DNA of the CDR3: TGTGCCAGCAGTGAAGCGGCAGGTGGTGCAGATACGCAGTATTTT.